This T cell receptor beta chain came from a study of shared clonotypes between healthy human individuals. Clones were read by immunoSEQ multiplex PCR, and TCRdb kept only the in-frame ones, dropping some. The sample has about 520,000 clones, roughly 80% seen once; the top ten hold roughly 13%. V trimming: 1 base; J trimming: 5 bases; junction bases outside the gene matches: 12. This CDR3 is built from 17 residues. The germline V gene encodes CDR1 GTSNPN and CDR2 SVGIG (reference sequence). The gene calls are TRBV30 and TRBJ1-3; 9 bases are a match to TRBD1. Input material: PBMCs. This receptor was obtained from a woman in her forties in good health. Some clones in this sample may be carry-over from other donors' samples. CDR3 region: CAWSDGLNRGLRNTIYF. DNA for the CDR3: TGTGCCTGGAGTGATGGCCTCAACAGGGGGCTACGAAACACCATATATTTT.